This is a list of T cell receptor beta chains from one sample in a study of CD8 T cells in Susac syndrome. Each CDR3 protein is one row after TCRdb ran MiXCR on the immunoSEQ multiplex PCR reads. The table lists over 70,000 distinct CDR3 sequences, 96% of them singletons, with roughly 0.68% in the top ten. Sequenced: CD8+ T cells from PBMCs. These receptor sequences come from a human donor with Susac syndrome. The CDR3 runs from the conserved cysteine through the conserved F or W. The D gene is left open where the match is weak. The size field is filled for only some rows; it gives once, few, many or a size class.

cdr3_nt	cdr3_aa	d_call	j_call	clone_size	v_call
TGTGCCAGCAGTGAAGGGGTGAGGAGCTCCTATAATTCACCCCTCCACTTT	CASSEGVRSSYNSPLHF	.	TRBJ1-6	.	TRBV6-1
TGTGCCAGCAGCCCCGCTGGGGCCAACGTCCTGACTTTC	CASSPAGANVLTF	.	TRBJ2-6	.	TRBV3-1
TGCAGTGCCCAAGCGGGGGGGCCGACAGATACGCAGTATTTT	CSAQAGGPTDTQYF	TRBD2	TRBJ2-3	.	TRBV20-1
TGTGCCAGCAGTTCAGACAGGTGGGGAGAGGGGACTGAAGCTTTCTTT	CASSSDRWGEGTEAFF	.	TRBJ1-1	.	TRBV27
TGCAGTGCTAGCTTCGGATCTTTTCCCGAGCAGTACTTC	CSASFGSFPEQYF	.	TRBJ2-7	.	TRBV20-1
TGCGCCAGCAGCCAAGATTTCCGGGGGTCTGGGGCCAACGTCCTGACTTTC	CASSQDFRGSGANVLTF	.	TRBJ2-6	.	TRBV4-3
TGTGCCAGCAGCTTAGACAGGGGACAAGAGACCCAGTACTTC	CASSLDRGQETQYF	TRBD1	TRBJ2-5	.	TRBV13
TGTGCCAGCAGTTACCCCGTCGGGACGGAAGCTTTCTTT	CASSYPVGTEAFF	.	TRBJ1-1	.	TRBV6-6
TGTGCCAGCAGTCTCAGGACGGCCCTATCACCCCAGCATTTT	CASSLRTALSPQHF	.	TRBJ1-5	.	TRBV28
TGTGCCAGCAGCTCGGCCGAAGGAGAGACCCAGTACTTC	CASSSAEGETQYF	.	TRBJ2-5	.	TRBV5-6
TGTGCCAGCCGACCGGGGAACTATGGCTACACCTTC	CASRPGNYGYTF	.	TRBJ1-2	.	TRBV6-2/TRBV6-3
TGTGCCAGCAGCGAGAGGCCCGGGAACACAGATACGCAGTATTTT	CASSERPGNTDTQYF	.	TRBJ2-3	few	TRBV11-3
TGTGCCAGCAGCTTGGAGGGGGCCGGACAGCCCCAGCATTTT	CASSLEGAGQPQHF	TRBD1	TRBJ1-5	.	TRBV5-4
TGCGCCAGCAGCTGGACAGGGCCGGTTAATACGGAATCATACGAGCAGTACTTC	CASSWTGPVNTESYEQYF	TRBD1	TRBJ2-7	.	TRBV5-1
TGTGCCAGCAGCTCAAGTGGGGGCCTGAACACTGAAGCTTTCTTT	CASSSSGGLNTEAFF	.	TRBJ1-1	.	TRBV7-9
TGCAGTGCGGGGAAAGGGGAGACCCAGTACTTC	CSAGKGETQYF	.	TRBJ2-5	.	TRBV20-1
TGCGCCAGCAGCCCGGAGGACGGCCTCTCCTACGAGCAGTACTTC	CASSPEDGLSYEQYF	.	TRBJ2-7	.	TRBV4-3
TGTGCCAGCAGTTACCACGGGGGCTTAGGCAATCAGCCCCAGCATTTT	CASSYHGGLGNQPQHF	.	TRBJ1-5	.	TRBV6-2/TRBV6-3
TGTGCCACCAGTGACCGGGACAGGGGGTCCAATGAGCAGTTCTTC	CATSDRDRGSNEQFF	TRBD1	TRBJ2-1	.	TRBV24-1
TGCGCCAGCAGCGAGGGCAACGAGCAGTACTTC	CASSEGNEQYF	.	TRBJ2-7	.	TRBV5-1
TGCGCCAGCAGCCAAAGCGGGGGATATACCGGGGAGCTGTTTTTT	CASSQSGGYTGELFF	TRBD2	TRBJ2-2	.	TRBV5-1
TGTGCCAGCAGTTTGGCGGGGCAGCCCCAGCATTTT	CASSLAGQPQHF	.	TRBJ1-5	few	TRBV12-3/TRBV12-4
TGTGCCAGCAGCCAAGTCTCCGCAGGAGAGCAGTTCTTC	CASSQVSAGEQFF	.	TRBJ2-1	once	TRBV14
TGCAGTGCCCCCAACCCGTTACAGGACTCAGATACGCAGTATTTT	CSAPNPLQDSDTQYF	.	TRBJ2-3	.	TRBV20-1
TGTGCCAGCAGCTCTACCGGGACAGGGAACACTGAAGCTTTCTTT	CASSSTGTGNTEAFF	TRBD1	TRBJ1-1	.	TRBV7-9
TGCAGTGCTAGAACGGGGGACACCGGGGAGCTGTTTTTT	CSARTGDTGELFF	.	TRBJ2-2	.	TRBV20-1
TGCAGCGTTGAGGGGCAGAACACTGAAGCTTTCTTT	CSVEGQNTEAFF	.	TRBJ1-1	.	TRBV29-1
TGCAGTGCTAGAGACCGTCGACGTCAGGGCCATGAGCAGTTCTTC	CSARDRRRQGHEQFF	.	TRBJ2-1	.	TRBV20-1
TGTGCCAGCAGTGGCACCTCTGGGGCCAACGTCCTGACTTTC	CASSGTSGANVLTF	.	TRBJ2-6	.	TRBV6-1
TGTGCCAGCAGTTTGGCAGGCGGTAATCAGCCCCAGCATTTT	CASSLAGGNQPQHF	.	TRBJ1-5	.	TRBV12-3/TRBV12-4
TGTGCCAGCAGTTTATGGGGGGTTTCCTACAATGAGCAGTTCTTC	CASSLWGVSYNEQFF	.	TRBJ2-1	.	TRBV28
TGTGCCAGCAGCGTAGCGGGGACGGATAACTATGGCTACACCTTC	CASSVAGTDNYGYTF	.	TRBJ1-2	.	TRBV9
TGTGCCAGCAGTTATTACCAACAGGGCCCCTACGAGCAGTACTTC	CASSYYQQGPYEQYF	.	TRBJ2-7	few	TRBV27
TGTGCCAGCAGCGACCCGGGACTAGCGGGGGCCCACAAAAACATTCAGTACTTC	CASSDPGLAGAHKNIQYF	TRBD2	TRBJ2-4	.	TRBV28
TGTGCCAGCACATCTAGCACTGAAGCTTTCTTT	CASTSSTEAFF	.	TRBJ1-1	.	TRBV6-5
TGCAGTGCTAGAGAGCACGGGCCCTCCACCGGGGAGCTGTTTTTT	CSAREHGPSTGELFF	.	TRBJ2-2	.	TRBV20-1
TGCGCCAGCAGCTTGTTCCTACAGACCCAGTACTTC	CASSLFLQTQYF	.	TRBJ2-5	.	TRBV5-1
TGTGCCAGCAGTGAGCGACAGAAAATCTACTCTGGGGCCAACGTCCTGACTTTC	CASSERQKIYSGANVLTF	.	TRBJ2-6	.	TRBV6-1
TGTGCCAGCAGCTTAGTTGGAGAGGGGGAGACCCAGTACTTC	CASSLVGEGETQYF	.	TRBJ2-5	once	TRBV13
TGTGCCTGGAGTATGGGGACAGGCCAGAGCTCCTACGAGCAGTACTTC	CAWSMGTGQSSYEQYF	TRBD1	TRBJ2-7	.	TRBV30
TGCGCCAGCAGCTTGGTATCGGGGACAGAGGGTGAAGCTTTCTTT	CASSLVSGTEGEAFF	TRBD1	TRBJ1-1	.	TRBV5-1
TGCGCCAGCAGTCAACCCTCGCAACCGGCCACACAACCTAATTCATCCCTCCACTTT	CASSQPSQPATQPNSSLHF	.	TRBJ1-6	.	TRBV23-1
TGTGCCTGTTCCGGCAGGGTAGGTTTGGGCAATCAGCCCCAGCATTTT	CACSGRVGLGNQPQHF	.	TRBJ1-5	.	TRBV30
TGTGCCTGGAGGGGAAGCTCCTACAATGAGCAGTTCTTC	CAWRGSSYNEQFF	.	TRBJ2-1	.	TRBV30
TGTGCCAGCAGTCAACTCCCCTTAGCGGGGAGCACAGATACGCAGTATTTT	CASSQLPLAGSTDTQYF	TRBD2	TRBJ2-3	.	TRBV27
TGCGCCAGCAGCCAAGACCGGACCGGAGCTTTCTTT	CASSQDRTGAFF	.	TRBJ1-1	.	TRBV4-1
TGTGCCACCAGCAGAGATCGGGAGACGAACACTGAAGCTTTCTTT	CATSRDRETNTEAFF	.	TRBJ1-1	once	TRBV15
TGCGCCAGCGGCCTAGGAAACACCGGGGAGCTGTTTTTT	CASGLGNTGELFF	.	TRBJ2-2	.	TRBV5-1
TGTGCCAGCACCTCCTTCCATGAGCAGTTCTTC	CASTSFHEQFF	.	TRBJ2-1	once	TRBV5-6
TGCAGTGCTAACCGGGGAGGGGGGGAGACCCAGTACTTC	CSANRGGGETQYF	.	TRBJ2-5	.	TRBV20-1
TGCAGTGCTAGAGATGTGGACAGCTTGAACACTGAAGCTTTCTTT	CSARDVDSLNTEAFF	.	TRBJ1-1	.	TRBV20-1
TGTGCCAGCAGCTTGGCGATAAGGACTAGCGGGTGGGAAAAAGAGACCCAGTACTTC	CASSLAIRTSGWEKETQYF	TRBD2	TRBJ2-5	.	TRBV5-6
TGTGCCAGCAGCTTGGTTGCGCTACAAGAGACCCAGTACTTC	CASSLVALQETQYF	.	TRBJ2-5	.	TRBV5-6
TGTGCCAGCAGCTTAGTCCGTAGCGAGCAGTTCTTC	CASSLVRSEQFF	.	TRBJ2-1	.	TRBV7-8
TGTGCCTGGAGTGTAAATGGGTATGGCTACACCTTC	CAWSVNGYGYTF	.	TRBJ1-2	.	TRBV30
TGTGCCAGCGGGGACGGCTACAATGAGCAGTTCTTC	CASGDGYNEQFF	.	TRBJ2-1	.	TRBV5-6
TGTGCCACCCGCCCCTCTCGGGGGGGGGTGAACACCGGGGAGCTGTTTTTT	CATRPSRGGVNTGELFF	TRBD2	TRBJ2-2	.	TRBV24-1
TGTGCCAGCAGCGAGATCACACAAGAGACCCAGTACTTC	CASSEITQETQYF	.	TRBJ2-5	.	TRBV5-4